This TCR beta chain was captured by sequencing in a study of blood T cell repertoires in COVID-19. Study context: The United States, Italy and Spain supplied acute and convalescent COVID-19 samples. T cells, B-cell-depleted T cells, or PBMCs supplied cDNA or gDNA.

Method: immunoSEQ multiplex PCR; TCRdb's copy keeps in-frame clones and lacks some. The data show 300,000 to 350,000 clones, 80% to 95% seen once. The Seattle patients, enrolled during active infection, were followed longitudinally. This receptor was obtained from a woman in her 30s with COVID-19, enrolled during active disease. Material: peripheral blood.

DNA of the CDR3: TGTGCCAGCAGCTTAGTATTGGGGGCTTCCTACGAGCAGTACTTC. This sequence encodes CASSLVLGASYEQYF. The chain combines TRBV7-9 with TRBJ2-7, with D perhaps matching TRBD1 (6 bases). V shed 1 base and J shed 1 base, with 11 bases lying between them. The CDR3 has 15 residues. Germline V gives CDR1 SEHNR, CDR2 FQNEAQ (reference sequence).